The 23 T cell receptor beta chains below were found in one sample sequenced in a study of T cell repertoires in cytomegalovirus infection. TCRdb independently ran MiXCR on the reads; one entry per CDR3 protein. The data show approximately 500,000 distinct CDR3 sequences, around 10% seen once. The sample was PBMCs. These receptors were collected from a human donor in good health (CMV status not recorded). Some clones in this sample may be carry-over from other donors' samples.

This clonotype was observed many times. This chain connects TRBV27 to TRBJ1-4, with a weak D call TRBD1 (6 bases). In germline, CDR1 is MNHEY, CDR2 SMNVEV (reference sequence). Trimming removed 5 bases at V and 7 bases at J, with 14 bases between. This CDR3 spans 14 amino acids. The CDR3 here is CASSITGLGEKLFF. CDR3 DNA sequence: TGTGCCAGCAGTATAACAGGGTTAGGTGAAAAACTGTTTTTT.

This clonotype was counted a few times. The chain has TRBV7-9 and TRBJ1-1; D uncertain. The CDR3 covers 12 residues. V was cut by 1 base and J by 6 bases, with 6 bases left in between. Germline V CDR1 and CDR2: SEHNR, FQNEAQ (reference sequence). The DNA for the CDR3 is TGTGCCAGCAGCTTAGACATCCCTGAAGCTTTCTTT. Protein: CASSLDIPEAFF.

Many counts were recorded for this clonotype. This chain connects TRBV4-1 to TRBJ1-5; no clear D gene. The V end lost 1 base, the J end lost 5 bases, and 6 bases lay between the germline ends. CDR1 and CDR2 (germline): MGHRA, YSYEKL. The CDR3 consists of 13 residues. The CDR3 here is CASSQGMDQPQHF. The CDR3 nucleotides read TGCGCCAGCAGCCAAGGGATGGATCAGCCCCAGCATTTT.

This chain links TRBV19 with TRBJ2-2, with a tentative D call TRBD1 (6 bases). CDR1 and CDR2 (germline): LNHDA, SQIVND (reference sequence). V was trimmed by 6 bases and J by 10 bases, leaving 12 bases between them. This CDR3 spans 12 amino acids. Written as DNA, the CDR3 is TGTGCCAGTAGATTACAGGGATTGGAGCTGTTTTTT. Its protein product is CASRLQGLELFF.

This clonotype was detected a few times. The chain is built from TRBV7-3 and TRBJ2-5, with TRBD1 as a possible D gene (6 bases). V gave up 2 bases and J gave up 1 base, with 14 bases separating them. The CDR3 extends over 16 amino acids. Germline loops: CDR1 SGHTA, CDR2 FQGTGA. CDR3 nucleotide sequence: TGTGCCAGCAGCTTAGGGATCGGCAGGGGCCAAGAGACCCAGTACTTC. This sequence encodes CASSLGIGRGQETQYF. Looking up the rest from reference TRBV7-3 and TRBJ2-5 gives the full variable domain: GAGVSQTPSNKVTEKGKYVELRCDPISGHTALYWYRQSLGQGPEFLIYFQGTGAADDSGLPNDRFFAVRPEGSVSTLKIQRTERGDSAVYLCASSLGIGRGQETQYFGPGTRLLVL.

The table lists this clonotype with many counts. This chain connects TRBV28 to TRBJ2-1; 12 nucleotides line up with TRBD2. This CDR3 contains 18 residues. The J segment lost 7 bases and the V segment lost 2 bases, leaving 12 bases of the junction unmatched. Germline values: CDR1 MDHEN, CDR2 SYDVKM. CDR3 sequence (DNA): TGTGCCAGCAGTTTAAGCTTACTAGCGGGAGGCAAGTGGAATGAGCAGTTCTTC. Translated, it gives CASSLSLLAGGKWNEQFF.

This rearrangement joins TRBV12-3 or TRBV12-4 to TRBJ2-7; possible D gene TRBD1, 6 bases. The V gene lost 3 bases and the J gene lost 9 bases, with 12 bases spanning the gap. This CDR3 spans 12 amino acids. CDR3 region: CASSFGQQVQYF. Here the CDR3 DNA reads TGTGCCAGCAGTTTCGGACAGCAGGTGCAGTACTTC.

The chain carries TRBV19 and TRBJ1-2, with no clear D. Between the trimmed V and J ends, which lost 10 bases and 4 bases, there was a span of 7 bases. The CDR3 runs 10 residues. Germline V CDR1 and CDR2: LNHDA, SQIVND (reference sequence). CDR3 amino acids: CATEAYGYTF. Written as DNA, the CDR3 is TGTGCCACCGAAGCCTATGGCTACACCTTC.

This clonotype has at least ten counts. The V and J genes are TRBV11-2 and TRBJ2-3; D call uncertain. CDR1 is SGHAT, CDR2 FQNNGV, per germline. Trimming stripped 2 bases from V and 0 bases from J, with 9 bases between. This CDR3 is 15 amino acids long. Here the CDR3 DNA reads TGTGCCAGCAGCTTATACGTCGGGAGCACAGATACGCAGTATTTT. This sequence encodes CASSLYVGSTDTQYF.

CDR3 sequence: CASSLTGGYDTQYF. The CDR3, as DNA: TGTGCCAGTTCCTTGACAGGGGGATACGATACGCAGTATTTT. The V and J genes are TRBV19 and TRBJ2-3; 9 nucleotides align to TRBD1. This CDR3 has 14 amino acids. Looked up from germline, CDR1 is LNHDA and CDR2 is SQIVND (reference sequence). Trimming took 8 bases from V and 6 from J; bases not matched to a gene: 9. The whole variable domain, filled in from reference TRBV19 and TRBJ2-3, reads DGGITQSPKYLFRKEGQNVTLSCEQNLNHDAMYWYRQDPGQGLRLIYYSQIVNDFQKGDIAEGYSVSREKKESFPLTVTSAQKNPTAFYLCASSLTGGYDTQYFGPGTRLTVL.

CDR3 loop: CASSSFFPGLASGANVLTF. CDR3 nucleotides: TGTGCCAGCAGTTCCTTCTTTCCGGGACTAGCTTCCGGGGCCAACGTCCTGACTTTC. This chain links TRBV27 with TRBJ2-6, with 9 positions matching TRBD2. The CDR3 is made up of 19 amino acids. The germline gives CDR1 MNHEY, CDR2 SMNVEV (reference sequence). With V trimmed by 4 bases and J by 4 bases, 14 bases remained unmatched.

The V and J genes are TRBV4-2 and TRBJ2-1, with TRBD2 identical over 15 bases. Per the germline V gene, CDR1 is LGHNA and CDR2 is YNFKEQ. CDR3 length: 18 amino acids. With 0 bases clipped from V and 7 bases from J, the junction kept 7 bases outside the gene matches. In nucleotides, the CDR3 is TGTGCCAGCAGCCAAGACCCGGGACTAGCGGGAGGACGAAATGAGCAGTTCTTC. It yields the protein CASSQDPGLAGGRNEQFF.

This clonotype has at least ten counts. In DNA, the CDR3 is TGTGCCAGCAGCGGCTTTATCCTCAGGGATATGAACACTGAAGCTTTCTTT. Amino acid sequence: CASSGFILRDMNTEAFF. The chain uses TRBV5-4 and TRBJ1-1, with a possible D match to TRBD1 (5 bases). Germline V gives CDR1 SGHNT, CDR2 YYREEE (reference sequence). The CDR3 consists of 17 residues. With 4 bases removed from V and 0 bases from J, the gap between germline ends came to 19 bases.

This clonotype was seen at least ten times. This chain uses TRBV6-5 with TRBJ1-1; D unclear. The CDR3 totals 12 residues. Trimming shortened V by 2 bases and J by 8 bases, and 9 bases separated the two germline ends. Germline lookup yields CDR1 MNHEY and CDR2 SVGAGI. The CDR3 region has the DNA TGTGCCAGCAGTTACAAGGGCAGAGAAGCTTTCTTT. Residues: CASSYKGREAFF.

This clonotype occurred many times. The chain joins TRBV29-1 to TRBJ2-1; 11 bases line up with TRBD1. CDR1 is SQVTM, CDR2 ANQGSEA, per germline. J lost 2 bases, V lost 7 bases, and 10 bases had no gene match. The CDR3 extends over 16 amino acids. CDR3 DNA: TGCAGCGCTAGTTTCGGGACAGGGGGAGCCTACAATGAGCAGTTCTTC. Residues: CSASFGTGGAYNEQFF.

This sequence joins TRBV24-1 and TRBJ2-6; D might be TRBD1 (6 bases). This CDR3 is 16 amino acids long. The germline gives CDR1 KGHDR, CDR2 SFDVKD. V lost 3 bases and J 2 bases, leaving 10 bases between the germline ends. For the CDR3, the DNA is TGTGCCACCAGTGATCCCACAGGGCCTGGGGCCAACGTCCTGACTTTC. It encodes CATSDPTGPGANVLTF.

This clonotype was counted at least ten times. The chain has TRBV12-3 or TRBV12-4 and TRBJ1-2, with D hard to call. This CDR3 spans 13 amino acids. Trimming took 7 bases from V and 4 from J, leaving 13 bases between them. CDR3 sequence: CASTFLGGYGYTF. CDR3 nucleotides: TGTGCCAGCACTTTCCTAGGTGGCTATGGCTACACCTTC.

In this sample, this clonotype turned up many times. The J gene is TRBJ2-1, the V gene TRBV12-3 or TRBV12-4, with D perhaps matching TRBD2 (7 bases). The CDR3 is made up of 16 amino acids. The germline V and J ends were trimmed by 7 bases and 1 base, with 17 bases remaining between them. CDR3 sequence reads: CASMRGGAHSYNEQFF. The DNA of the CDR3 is TGTGCCAGCATGCGTGGGGGGGCCCATTCCTACAATGAGCAGTTCTTC.

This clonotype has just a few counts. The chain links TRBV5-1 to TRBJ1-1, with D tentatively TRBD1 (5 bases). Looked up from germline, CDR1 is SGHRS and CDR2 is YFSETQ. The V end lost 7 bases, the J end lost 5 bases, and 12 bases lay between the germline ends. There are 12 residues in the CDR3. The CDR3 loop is CASFGGSTEAFF. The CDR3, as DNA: TGCGCCAGCTTCGGGGGTAGTACTGAAGCTTTCTTT.

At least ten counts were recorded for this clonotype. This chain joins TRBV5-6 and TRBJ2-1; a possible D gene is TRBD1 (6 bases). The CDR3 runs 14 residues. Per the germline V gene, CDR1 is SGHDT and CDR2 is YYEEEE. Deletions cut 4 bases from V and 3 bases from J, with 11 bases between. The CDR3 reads CASSPVGHYNEQFF. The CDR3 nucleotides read TGTGCCAGCAGCCCGGTGGGACACTACAATGAGCAGTTCTTC.

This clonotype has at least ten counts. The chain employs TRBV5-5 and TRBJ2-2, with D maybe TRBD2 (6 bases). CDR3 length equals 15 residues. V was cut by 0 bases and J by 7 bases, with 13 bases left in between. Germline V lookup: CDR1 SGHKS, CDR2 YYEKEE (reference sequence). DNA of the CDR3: TGTGCCAGCAGCTTGGCCGGGGGTCATGACGGGGAGCTGTTTTTT. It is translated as CASSLAGGHDGELFF.

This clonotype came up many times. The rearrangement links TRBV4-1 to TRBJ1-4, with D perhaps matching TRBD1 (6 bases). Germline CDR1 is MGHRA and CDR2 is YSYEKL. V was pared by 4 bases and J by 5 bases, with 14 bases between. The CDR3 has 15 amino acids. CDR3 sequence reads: CASSPSTGLNEKLFF. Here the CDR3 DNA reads TGCGCCAGCAGCCCCTCGACAGGTTTAAATGAAAAACTGTTTTTT.

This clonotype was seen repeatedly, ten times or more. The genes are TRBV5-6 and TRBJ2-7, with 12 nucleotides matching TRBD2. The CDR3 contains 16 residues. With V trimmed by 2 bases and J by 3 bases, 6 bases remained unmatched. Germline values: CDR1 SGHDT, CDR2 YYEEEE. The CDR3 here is CASSLTGLAGFYEQYF. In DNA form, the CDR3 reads TGTGCCAGCAGCTTAACAGGACTAGCGGGATTCTACGAGCAGTACTTC.